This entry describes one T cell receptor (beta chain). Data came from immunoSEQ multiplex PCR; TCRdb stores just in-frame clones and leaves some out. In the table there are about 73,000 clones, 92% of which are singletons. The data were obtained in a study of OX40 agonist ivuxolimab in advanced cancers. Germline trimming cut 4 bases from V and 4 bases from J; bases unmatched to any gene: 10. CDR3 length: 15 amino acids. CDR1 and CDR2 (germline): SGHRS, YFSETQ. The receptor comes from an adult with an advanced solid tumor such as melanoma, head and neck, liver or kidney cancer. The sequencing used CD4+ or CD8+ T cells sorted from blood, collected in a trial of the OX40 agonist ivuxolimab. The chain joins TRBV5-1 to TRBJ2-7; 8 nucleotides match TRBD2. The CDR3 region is CASSPFAGGIYEQYF. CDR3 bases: TGCGCCAGCAGCCCGTTCGCGGGGGGCATATACGAGCAGTACTTC.